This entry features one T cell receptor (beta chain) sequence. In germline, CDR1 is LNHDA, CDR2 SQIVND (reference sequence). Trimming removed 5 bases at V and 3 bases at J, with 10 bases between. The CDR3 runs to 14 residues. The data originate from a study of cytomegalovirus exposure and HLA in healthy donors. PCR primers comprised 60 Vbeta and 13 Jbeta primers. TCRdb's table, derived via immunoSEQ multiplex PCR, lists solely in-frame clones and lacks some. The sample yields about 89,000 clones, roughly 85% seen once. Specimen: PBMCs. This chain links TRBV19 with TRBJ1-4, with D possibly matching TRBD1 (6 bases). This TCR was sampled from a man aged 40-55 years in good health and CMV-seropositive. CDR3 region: CASSVGQSNEKLFF. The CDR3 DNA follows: TGTGCCAGTAGTGTCGGACAGTCTAATGAAAAACTGTTTTTT.